The TCR beta chain described here comes from a study of blood T cell repertoires in COVID-19. Overall study context: The analysed material was cDNA or gDNA that came from T cells, B-cell-depleted T cells, or PBMCs.

Sequenced by immunoSEQ multiplex PCR; TCRdb stores in-frame clones only, minus some. The table includes 240,000 or so clones, roughly 80% detected once. CDR3 length: 15 amino acids. From germline, CDR1 is MDHEN and CDR2 SYDVKM. The J segment lost 5 bases and the V segment lost 5 bases, leaving 8 bases of the junction unmatched. This TCR was sampled from a woman in her late teens or twenties with acute or convalescent COVID-19. Sequences were obtained from peripheral blood. The chain couples TRBV28 to TRBJ1-5; TRBD1 matches 8 bases. The CDR3 here is CASSTVLRGHQPQHF. Here the CDR3 DNA reads TGTGCCAGCAGTACCGTACTCAGGGGGCATCAGCCCCAGCATTTT.